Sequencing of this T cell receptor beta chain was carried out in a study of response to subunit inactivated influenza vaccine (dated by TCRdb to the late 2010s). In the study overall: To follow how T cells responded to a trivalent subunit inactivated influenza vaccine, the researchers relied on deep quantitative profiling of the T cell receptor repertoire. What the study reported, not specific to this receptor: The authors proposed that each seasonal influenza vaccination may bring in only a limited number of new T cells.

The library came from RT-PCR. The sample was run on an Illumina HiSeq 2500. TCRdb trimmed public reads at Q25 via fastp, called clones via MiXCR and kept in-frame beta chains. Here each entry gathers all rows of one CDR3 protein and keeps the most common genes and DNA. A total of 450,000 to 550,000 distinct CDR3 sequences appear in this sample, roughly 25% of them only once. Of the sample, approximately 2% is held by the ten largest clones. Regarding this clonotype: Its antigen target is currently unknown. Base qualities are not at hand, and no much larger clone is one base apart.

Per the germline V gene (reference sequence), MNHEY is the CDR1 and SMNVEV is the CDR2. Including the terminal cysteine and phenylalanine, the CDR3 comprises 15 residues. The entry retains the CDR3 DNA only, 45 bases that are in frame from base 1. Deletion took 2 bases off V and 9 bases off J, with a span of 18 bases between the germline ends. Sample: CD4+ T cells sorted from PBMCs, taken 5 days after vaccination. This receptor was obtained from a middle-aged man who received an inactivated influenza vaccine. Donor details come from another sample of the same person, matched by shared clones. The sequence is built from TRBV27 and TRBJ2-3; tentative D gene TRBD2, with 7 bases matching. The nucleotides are TGTGCCAGCAGTTTAATGGCGTGGGGGGGCGGAACGCAGTATTTT. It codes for CASSLMAWGGGTQYF.